Described below is a single TCR beta chain sequence and its context. Here immunoSEQ multiplex PCR was the method, and the copy in TCRdb shows in-frame clones only, minus some. Of some 48,000 clones listed, around 96% were seen once; the top ten hold 0.35% to 0.5%. These data belong to a study of technical replicates of blood from a few donors. Germline V gene data show CDR1 as SGDLS and CDR2 as YYNGEE. CDR3 size: 13 residues. V was shortened by 3 bases and J by 6 bases, with 11 bases between the two germline ends. The chain is built from TRBV9 and TRBJ2-3, with D possibly being TRBD2 (5 bases). The sequence came from a human donor in good health. What was sequenced was T cells isolated from PBMCs. The CDR3 DNA sequence: TGTGCCAGCAGCGGAGTGAGGGCCGATACGCAGTATTTT. As protein: CASSGVRADTQYF.